A selection of T cell receptor beta chains follows, all from one sample in a study of cytomegalovirus exposure and HLA in healthy donors. Profiled with immunoSEQ multiplex PCR; TCRdb holds only in-frame clones, not every one. This repertoire shows 110,000 to 150,000 clones, roughly 79% found once; its top ten account for 1.5% to 2%. Material: PBMCs. The receptors here all came from a woman aged 25-40 years in good health and CMV-seronegative. Both conserved end residues are part of each CDR3. D genes are given only for firm matches. The listing skips clone size in some rows; elsewhere it reads once, few, many or a size class.

TRBV7-2,TRBJ2-7,NA,TRBD1,15,CASSRKQGASYEQYF,TGTGCCAGCAGCCGGAAACAGGGGGCCTCCTACGAGCAGTACTTC
TRBV5-1,TRBJ1-1,NA,NA,14,CASTLGGLNTEAFF,TGCGCCAGCACCCTTGGAGGGTTAAACACTGAAGCTTTCTTT
TRBV7-8,TRBJ1-6,NA,TRBD1,18,CASSLVAVGGTGLSPLHF,TGTGCCAGCAGCTTAGTGGCCGTCGGTGGGACAGGGTTATCACCCCTCCACTTT
TRBV5-1,TRBJ1-1,NA,TRBD1,16,CASSLEGAGRNTEAFF,TGCGCCAGCAGCTTGGAGGGGGCAGGACGCAACACTGAAGCTTTCTTT
TRBV25-1,TRBJ1-1,NA,NA,16,CASRRIRQEPNTEAFF,TGTGCCAGCAGGAGAATCCGACAGGAGCCGAACACTGAAGCTTTCTTT
TRBV9,TRBJ2-2,NA,TRBD1,15,CASSGRQGATGELFF,TGTGCCAGCAGCGGAAGACAGGGGGCCACCGGGGAGCTGTTTTTT
TRBV19,TRBJ1-2,NA,NA,14,CASSNANTNYGYTF,TGTGCCAGTAGTAACGCGAATACTAACTATGGCTACACCTTC
TRBV11-2,TRBJ1-2,NA,TRBD1,16,CASSSTGNPLNYGYTF,TGTGCCAGCAGCTCGACAGGGAACCCCCTTAACTATGGCTACACCTTC
TRBV6-5,TRBJ2-2,NA,TRBD1,14,CASSNRGPTGELFF,TGTGCCAGCAGTAACAGGGGACCAACCGGGGAGCTGTTTTTT
TRBV6-5,TRBJ2-1,NA,TRBD2,16,CASSYSNQRGYNEQFF,TGTGCCAGCAGTTACTCGAATCAGCGGGGGTACAATGAGCAGTTCTTC
TRBV6-4,TRBJ1-1,few,NA,13,CASSAGMNTEAFF,TGTGCCAGCAGCGCGGGCATGAACACTGAAGCTTTCTTT
TRBV10-3,TRBJ1-1,NA,TRBD1,14,CATEGKGARTEAFF,TGTGCCACCGAGGGGAAGGGGGCAAGGACTGAAGCTTTCTTT
TRBV6-6,TRBJ1-2,once,NA,12,CASSPLRDGYTF,TGTGCCAGCAGTCCCCTCAGGGATGGCTACACCTTC
TRBV6-1,TRBJ2-7,NA,TRBD1,14,CASSPTGGLEEQYF,TGTGCCAGCAGTCCGACAGGGGGCTTGGAGGAGCAGTACTTC
TRBV5-1,TRBJ2-6,NA,NA,14,CASSPISGANVLTF,TGCGCCAGCAGCCCTATCTCTGGGGCCAACGTCCTGACTTTC
TRBV7-2,TRBJ1-1,NA,NA,14,CASSTPQMNTEAFF,TGTGCCAGCAGCACACCGCAGATGAACACTGAAGCTTTCTTT
TRBV5-4,TRBJ1-2,NA,TRBD1,14,CASSLFDRDYGYTF,TGTGCCAGCAGCTTATTCGACAGGGACTATGGCTACACCTTC
TRBV7-2,TRBJ1-3,few,TRBD1,15,CASSITGDSGNTIYF,TGTGCCAGCAGTATCACAGGGGACTCTGGAAACACCATATATTTT
TRBV30,TRBJ1-3,NA,NA,13,CAWGRGTGNTIYF,TGTGCCTGGGGTCGCGGGACTGGAAACACCATATATTTT
TRBV27,TRBJ2-7,NA,TRBD2,16,CASSPRTSGGSYEQYF,TGTGCCAGCAGTCCACGGACTAGCGGGGGCTCCTACGAGCAGTACTTC
TRBV5-6,TRBJ1-1,NA,NA,13,CASSLAERRGAFF,TGTGCCAGCAGCTTGGCCGAGAGGAGAGGCGCTTTCTTT
TRBV7-9,TRBJ2-1,NA,TRBD2,12,CASSLSGVTPFF,TGTGCCAGCAGTCTTAGCGGGGTGACGCCGTTCTTC
TRBV11-2,TRBJ2-3,NA,TRBD2,15,CASSLVGGAADTQYF,TGTGCCAGCAGCTTAGTCGGGGGGGCCGCAGATACGCAGTATTTT
TRBV2,TRBJ2-2,few,TRBD1,15,CASTKVGTGSGELFF,TGTGCCAGCACCAAAGTCGGGACAGGCTCCGGGGAGCTGTTTTTT
TRBV5-8,TRBJ1-5,NA,TRBD1,15,CASSFRDRENQPQHF,TGTGCCAGCAGCTTCCGGGACAGGGAGAATCAGCCCCAGCATTTT
TRBV18,TRBJ1-3,NA,NA,12,CASSPMGNTIYF,TGTGCCAGCTCACCCATGGGAAACACCATATATTTT
TRBV29-1,TRBJ2-6,once,TRBD1,17,CSVEAGTGGLGANVLTF,TGCAGCGTTGAAGCCGGGACAGGGGGCTTGGGGGCCAACGTCCTGACTTTC
TRBV25-1,TRBJ2-7,NA,TRBD1,15,CASSDQTGGSYEQYF,TGTGCCAGCAGTGACCAGACAGGGGGTTCGTACGAGCAGTACTTC
TRBV9,TRBJ2-1,NA,TRBD1,17,CASSVATGQGTYNEQFF,TGTGCCAGCAGCGTAGCTACGGGACAGGGTACCTACAATGAGCAGTTCTTC
TRBV4-2,TRBJ2-3,NA,TRBD2,19,CASSFRPSSGGTLTDTQYF,TGTGCCAGCAGCTTTCGACCCTCTAGCGGGGGGACCCTCACAGATACGCAGTATTTT
TRBV5-1,TRBJ2-7,NA,NA,14,CASTFEDGGQRQYF,TGCGCCAGCACCTTCGAAGACGGCGGTCAGCGGCAGTACTTC
TRBV5-4,TRBJ2-7,NA,TRBD1,15,CASSIAGTGGFEQYF,TGTGCCAGCAGCATCGCCGGGACAGGGGGTTTCGAGCAGTACTTC